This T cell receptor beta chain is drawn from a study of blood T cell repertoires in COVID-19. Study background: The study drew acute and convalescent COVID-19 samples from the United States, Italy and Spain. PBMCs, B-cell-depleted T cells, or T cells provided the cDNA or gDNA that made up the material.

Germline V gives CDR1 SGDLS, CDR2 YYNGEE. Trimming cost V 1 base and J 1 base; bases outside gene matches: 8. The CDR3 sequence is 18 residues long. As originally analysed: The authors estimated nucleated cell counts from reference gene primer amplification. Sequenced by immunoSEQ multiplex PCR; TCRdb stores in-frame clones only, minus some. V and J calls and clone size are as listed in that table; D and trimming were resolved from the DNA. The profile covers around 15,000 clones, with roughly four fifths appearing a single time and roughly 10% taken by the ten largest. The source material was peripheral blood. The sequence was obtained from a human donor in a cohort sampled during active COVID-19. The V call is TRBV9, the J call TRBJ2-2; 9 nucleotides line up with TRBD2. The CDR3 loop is CASSVSRGGFLNTGELFF. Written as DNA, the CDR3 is TGTGCCAGCAGCGTATCGCGGGGGGGATTTTTGAACACCGGGGAGCTGTTTTTT.